Listed below are T cell receptor beta chains from one sample, sequenced in a study of CD8 T cells in ankylosing spondylitis. TCRdb reprocessed the 5' RACE reads with MiXCR, giving one entry per CDR3 protein. This sample carries about 750,000 distinct CDR3 sequences, around 19% of them seen once, and the ten largest clones take over 15%. The sequencing input was blood, either unsorted or a sorted T cell fraction (not recorded which). The receptors were sampled from a male donor with ankylosing spondylitis. The CDR3 runs from the conserved cysteine through the conserved F or W. D genes are given only for firm matches. The size of a clone is reported for some rows only, either as once, few or many, or as a class for expanded clones.

j_call clone_size d_call v_call cdr3_nt cdr3_aa
TRBJ1-1 many TRBD1 TRBV6-1 TGTGCCAGCAGTGCTAGACAGGGGGCTAACACTGAAGCTTTCTTT CASSARQGANTEAFF
TRBJ2-7 - - TRBV12-3/TRBV12-4 TGTGCCAGCAGTTACGCAGGGACGGCGAACGAGCAGTACTTC CASSYAGTANEQYF
TRBJ2-5 once - TRBV28 TGTGCCAGCAGTAGGTCCATTCAAGAGACCCAGTACTTC CASSRSIQETQYF
TRBJ2-2 - - TRBV3-1 TGTGCCAGCAGCCAAGGACCGCATAACACCGGGGAGCTGTTTTTT CASSQGPHNTGELFF
TRBJ2-1 few TRBD2 TRBV7-6 TGTGCCAGCAGCTTAGTTCCTAGCGGGAGTGAGAATGAGCAGTTCTTC CASSLVPSGSENEQFF
TRBJ2-3 once TRBD2 TRBV27 TGTGCCAGCAGTCATATACTAGCGGGAGGAGATACGCAGTATTTT CASSHILAGGDTQYF
TRBJ2-3 - - TRBV3-1 TGTGCCAGCAGCCGAAGGGGAACAGGGATTACAGATACGCAGTATTTT CASSRRGTGITDTQYF
TRBJ2-5 - - TRBV18 TGTGCCAGCTCACCACTAGGGGTTAGAGAGACCCAGTACTTC CASSPLGVRETQYF
TRBJ2-2 few TRBD2 TRBV5-1 TGCGCCAGCGGACTAGCGGGAGAGGTGAACACCGGGGAGCTGTTTTTT CASGLAGEVNTGELFF
TRBJ1-6 - TRBD1 TRBV6-1 TGTGCCAGCAGTCCGGGACAGGGGTATAATTCACCCCTCCACTTT CASSPGQGYNSPLHF
TRBJ2-3 few TRBD2 TRBV20-1 TGCAGTGCGCGGGCGGGAGGGATCACAGATACGCAGTATTTT CSARAGGITDTQYF
TRBJ1-1 - - TRBV12-3/TRBV12-4 TGTGCCACTAGGAACGGGTTGAACACTGAAGCTTTCTTT CATRNGLNTEAFF
TRBJ1-1 - - TRBV6-4 TGTGCCAGCAGTGACGCCCGGAGTATTACTGAAGCTTTCTTT CASSDARSITEAFF
TRBJ2-4 - - TRBV10-2 TGCGCCAGCAGTGACCAGGCGGGGGGACAGGCGATACTAGCCAAAAACATTCAGTACTTC CASSDQAGGQAILAKNIQYF
TRBJ2-1 - TRBD1 TRBV12-3/TRBV12-4 TGTGCCAGCAGCAAGGGACAGGGTAGGAATGAGCAGTTCTTC CASSKGQGRNEQFF
TRBJ2-1 few TRBD1 TRBV11-2 TGTGCCAGCAGTTTGCCTCCCGGGACAGGGGGTACCCCCTACAATGAGCAGTTCTTC CASSLPPGTGGTPYNEQFF
TRBJ2-7 few - TRBV28 TGTGCCAGCAGGTCCAGCGGGCTGTACTACGAGCAGTACTTC CASRSSGLYYEQYF
TRBJ2-6 - - TRBV25-1 TGTGCCAGCAGTGACACCGGGGGGGCCAACGTCCTGACTTTC CASSDTGGANVLTF
TRBJ2-3 - TRBD1 TRBV20-1 TGCAGTGCTGGGGAGACAGGGCGCGGTACAGATACGCAGTATTTT CSAGETGRGTDTQYF
TRBJ1-1 few - TRBV6-5 TGTGCCAGCAGTTACTCGCGGAGGGGAATGAACACTGAAGCTTTCTTT CASSYSRRGMNTEAFF
TRBJ2-2 - - TRBV5-6 TGTGCCAGCAGCTTGTTTGCCAGGGGGGCCACCGGGGAGCTGTTTTTT CASSLFARGATGELFF
TRBJ2-7 few - TRBV12-3/TRBV12-4 TGTGCCAGCAGCCAATCGGGACCCCGGGAGCAGTACTTC CASSQSGPREQYF
TRBJ2-1 once - TRBV2 TGTGCCAGCGGGTGGGAGACTTCGGTTCTCAATGAGCAGTTCTTC CASGWETSVLNEQFF
TRBJ2-3 few - TRBV4-1 TGCGCCAGCAGCCAAGACAACCGGCGGGGTACGCAGTATTTT CASSQDNRRGTQYF
TRBJ2-7 few - TRBV24-1 TGTGCCACCAGTGCCCCCCAGGCGGAGGGGGCCTACGAGCAGTACTTC CATSAPQAEGAYEQYF
TRBJ2-3 few - TRBV12-3/TRBV12-4 TGTGCCAGCAGTTTTGTGCCAGATACGCAGTATTTT CASSFVPDTQYF
TRBJ2-1 few - TRBV18 TGTGCCAGCTCACCACTGGGGCAGGGGAGGAACAATGAGCAGTTCTTC CASSPLGQGRNNEQFF
TRBJ2-2 many - TRBV29-1 TGCAGCGTTGATACGGGGTTGGACACCGGGGAGCTGTTTTTT CSVDTGLDTGELFF
TRBJ1-4 - - TRBV5-1 TGCGCCAGCACCCGGGGCACAACTAATGAAAAACTGTTTTTT CASTRGTTNEKLFF
TRBJ1-4 few - TRBV10-2 TGCGCCAGCAGCGCTTTTTTCGACAGATCAACTAATGAAAAACTGTTTTTT CASSAFFDRSTNEKLFF
TRBJ2-5 - - TRBV7-9 TGTGCCAGCAGCTTAGGTTTGACGGAGAACCGAGAGACCCAGTACTTC CASSLGLTENRETQYF
TRBJ2-7 - - TRBV28 TGTGCCAGCAGTTTAACTGGGTTTAACGAGCAGTACTTC CASSLTGFNEQYF
TRBJ2-7 few - TRBV5-1 TGCGCCAGCAGCTTGGGTGACGCAGGGGTAAGTTACGAGCAGTACTTC CASSLGDAGVSYEQYF
TRBJ1-3 - - TRBV6-1 TGTGCCAGCACTCCGACGGCAGGTGGAAACACCATATATTTT CASTPTAGGNTIYF
TRBJ1-6 few TRBD1 TRBV20-1 TGCAGTGCTAGAGATACAGGGGGCCATAATTCACCCCTCCACTTT CSARDTGGHNSPLHF
TRBJ2-1 many - TRBV12-3/TRBV12-4 TGTGCCAGCAGTGATAGCGGCAGAGACAATGAGCAGTTCTTC CASSDSGRDNEQFF
TRBJ1-2 - TRBD1 TRBV6-5 TGTGCCAGCAGTTACTCAGAGGGGGCAGCCCGCTATGGCTACACCTTC CASSYSEGAARYGYTF
TRBJ1-6 many - TRBV5-6 TGTGCCAGCAGTGCTACATCGCTCAGCTCCTATAATTCACCCCTCCACTTT CASSATSLSSYNSPLHF
TRBJ1-1 many - TRBV4-1 TGCGCCAGCAGCCCCTTAGGCGGTGGCACTGAAGCTTTCTTT CASSPLGGGTEAFF
TRBJ1-2 few - TRBV6-1 TGTGCCAGCAGTGAAGCGCGTTGGGGGGCACGGACTCGTGGCTACACCTTC CASSEARWGARTRGYTF
TRBJ2-1 - - TRBV4-3 TGCGCCAGCAGCCAGGCAATCTTTCATGAGCAGTTCTTC CASSQAIFHEQFF
TRBJ1-3 - - TRBV20-1 TGCAGTGCTAGAGATCCCCAGAGGGGAACCGGAAACACCATATATTTT CSARDPQRGTGNTIYF
TRBJ2-2 - - TRBV4-1 TGCGCCAGCAGCCAACGGGTGGGGGCTGGCACCGGGGAGCTGTTTTTT CASSQRVGAGTGELFF
TRBJ2-7 few TRBD1 TRBV5-1 TGCGCCAGCAGGGGGACAGCCTACGAGCAGTACTTC CASRGTAYEQYF
TRBJ2-5 few TRBD1 TRBV5-1 TGCGCCAGCAGCACCGGGACAGGGGACGAGACCCAGTACTTC CASSTGTGDETQYF
TRBJ2-1 few - TRBV7-9 TGTGCCAGCAGTGACGTTGGGGGGGGGCTCTACAATGAGCAGTTCTTC CASSDVGGGLYNEQFF
TRBJ1-1 - - TRBV12-3/TRBV12-4 TGTGCCAGCCGCGGTCGGGGGACCGACACTGAAGCTTTCTTT CASRGRGTDTEAFF
TRBJ2-3 few - TRBV7-6 TGTGCCACCACAGCTTTGGGGGGTAGCCCCACAGATACGCAGTATTTT CATTALGGSPTDTQYF
TRBJ2-7 few TRBD2 TRBV15 TGTGCCACCAGCAGAGTGGAGGGACTAGCGGACCCCTACGAGCAGTACTTC CATSRVEGLADPYEQYF
TRBJ2-2 few - TRBV7-7 TGTGCCAGCAGCTTAGGGACAGACCACACCGGGGAGCTGTTTTTT CASSLGTDHTGELFF
TRBJ2-3 - - TRBV6-2/TRBV6-3 TGTGCCAGCAGTGGCCTGGACAGCCGTCCCCTCCGAGATACGCAGTATTTT CASSGLDSRPLRDTQYF
TRBJ1-6 - - TRBV15 TGTGCCACCAGCGAAGGTCTGGGGAATTCACCCCTCCACTTT CATSEGLGNSPLHF
TRBJ2-3 - - TRBV21-1 TGTGCCAGCAGCAATCCCCAAACGGCTTATGGCACAGATACGCAGTATTTT CASSNPQTAYGTDTQYF
TRBJ2-5 many - TRBV12-3/TRBV12-4 TGTGCCAGCAGTTTTACCTCGGCAGGGCAAGAGACCCAGTACTTC CASSFTSAGQETQYF
TRBJ2-1 - TRBD1 TRBV5-5 TGTGCCAGCAGCCTGGAGGACAGGTCCCGCTACAATGAGCAGTTCTTC CASSLEDRSRYNEQFF
TRBJ1-4 - - TRBV7-8 TGTGCCAGCAGCGAAAGGGGCGTAACTAATGAAAAACTGTTTTTT CASSERGVTNEKLFF
TRBJ2-5 few TRBD2 TRBV12-3/TRBV12-4 TGTGCCAGCACCCCGGGACTAGCGGAACAAGAGACCCAGTACTTC CASTPGLAEQETQYF
TRBJ1-2 few TRBD1 TRBV3-1 TGTGCCAGCAGTTCGGGACAGTCTTCCTATGGCTACACCTTC CASSSGQSSYGYTF